This is a list of T cell receptor beta chains from one sample in a study of control samples from healthy donors and cancer patients. Clones were sequenced by immunoSEQ multiplex PCR, and TCRdb holds only the in-frame ones, with some missing. This table holds approximately 120,000 clones, almost 95% found once. The sample comprised PBMCs. The receptors stem from a man aged 80 or over with head and neck cancer. CDR3s include the opening cysteine and the closing phenylalanine or tryptophan. The D gene is left open where the match is weak. Expanded clones are given a class, and other clones once, few, many or no size at all.

cdr3_length clone_size j_call d_call v_call cdr3_aa cdr3_nt
19 NA TRBJ2-7 TRBD1 TRBV7-9 CASSPHPYTGTGDTYEQYF TGTGCCAGCAGCCCGCACCCCTATACCGGGACAGGGGATACCTACGAGCAGTACTTC
15 NA TRBJ2-3 TRBD2 TRBV6-5 CASSRLAGGTDTQYF TGTGCCAGCAGCCGACTAGCGGGGGGCACAGATACGCAGTATTTT
13 NA TRBJ1-1 NA TRBV18 CASSPKDGLEAFF TGTGCCAGCTCACCAAAGGACGGGCTCGAAGCTTTCTTT
14 NA TRBJ2-7 TRBD2 TRBV3-1/TRBV3-2 CASSLSGSSYEQYF TGTGCCAGCAGCCTTAGCGGGAGCTCCTACGAGCAGTACTTC
13 few TRBJ1-2 NA TRBV4-1 CASSQGSVYGYTF TGCGCCAGCAGCCAAGGCTCAGTCTATGGCTACACCTTC
13 NA TRBJ1-1 NA TRBV12-3/TRBV12-4 CASSLDGNTEAFF TGTGCCAGCAGTTTAGACGGGAACACTGAAGCTTTCTTT
15 NA TRBJ2-2 TRBD2 TRBV7-2 CASSLRLATTGELFF TGTGCCAGCAGCCTCCGACTAGCAACCACCGGGGAGCTGTTTTTT
14 once TRBJ1-5 NA TRBV7-9 CASSSGQRHQPQHF TGTGCCAGCAGCTCTGGACAGAGGCATCAGCCCCAGCATTTT
11 NA TRBJ2-1 NA TRBV12-3/TRBV12-4 CASSRNSEQFF TGTGCCAGCTCCCGGAATAGTGAGCAGTTCTTC
15 NA TRBJ2-5 NA TRBV5-6 CASQSEPLPQETQYF TGTGCCAGCCAGTCAGAACCCCTACCTCAAGAGACCCAGTACTTC
16 NA TRBJ2-3 TRBD2 TRBV5-1 CASSPRLAGVSDTQYF TGCGCCAGCAGCCCCAGACTAGCGGGAGTGTCAGATACGCAGTATTTT
16 NA TRBJ1-5 TRBD1 TRBV30 CAWSVLGTARNQPQHF TGTGCCTGGAGTGTACTGGGGACAGCGCGCAATCAGCCCCAGCATTTT
13 once TRBJ2-2 NA TRBV19 CASSIGGSGELFF TGTGCCAGTAGTATTGGAGGTTCGGGGGAGCTGTTTTTT
15 NA TRBJ1-1 TRBD1 TRBV19 CASSHRGFKGTEAFF TGTGCCAGTAGCCACAGGGGTTTTAAGGGGACTGAAGCTTTCTTT
15 NA TRBJ2-1 TRBD2 TRBV10-1 CASGATSGAPNEQFF TGCGCCAGCGGAGCGACTAGCGGGGCCCCCAATGAGCAGTTCTTC
15 NA TRBJ2-3 TRBD2 TRBV11-3 CASSFAGGWADTQYF TGTGCCAGCAGCTTCGCGGGAGGATGGGCAGATACGCAGTATTTT
14 NA TRBJ2-1 TRBD2 TRBV6-5 CASRTGGHYNEQFF TGTGCCAGCAGGACGGGGGGGCATTACAATGAGCAGTTCTTC
14 NA TRBJ2-3 TRBD1 TRBV2 CASSRGTGVDTQYF TGTGCCAGCAGTCGGGGGACAGGGGTTGATACGCAGTATTTT
15 NA TRBJ2-1 NA TRBV5-1 CASSLGGVGSNEQFF TGCGCCAGCAGCCTGGGGGGAGTTGGCTCAAATGAGCAGTTCTTC
16 NA TRBJ2-3 TRBD1 TRBV9 CASSVFQGAGTDTQYF TGTGCCAGCAGCGTATTTCAGGGGGCTGGCACAGATACGCAGTATTTT
14 NA TRBJ2-3 NA TRBV10-3 CAIKEETSTDTQYF TGTGCCATCAAGGAAGAGACTAGCACAGATACGCAGTATTTT
17 once TRBJ2-7 TRBD1 TRBV7-9 CASSKGQGVSPIGEQYF TGTGCCAGCAGCAAGGGACAGGGGGTTTCACCCATAGGCGAGCAGTACTTC
16 NA TRBJ1-5 NA TRBV6-2/TRBV6-3 CASSYAEVGSNQPQHF TGTGCCAGCAGTTACGCCGAGGTGGGGAGCAATCAGCCCCAGCATTTT
18 NA TRBJ2-7 TRBD2 TRBV7-2 CASSSWTSGSSITYEQYF TGTGCCAGCAGCTCCTGGACTAGCGGGAGTAGTATCACCTACGAGCAGTACTTC
17 NA TRBJ1-3 NA TRBV5-4 CASSWKGSITSGNTIYF TGTGCCAGCAGCTGGAAGGGGAGCATCACCTCTGGAAACACCATATATTTT
17 NA TRBJ1-3 TRBD1 TRBV10-3 CAISGQGNFRSGNTIYF TGTGCCATCAGTGGACAGGGTAATTTTCGCTCTGGAAACACCATATATTTT
16 NA TRBJ2-3 TRBD1 TRBV19 CASSTRTGVSTDTQYF TGTGCCAGTAGTACCCGGACAGGGGTAAGCACAGATACGCAGTATTTT
14 few TRBJ2-3 NA TRBV23-1 CASRQRADTDTQYF TGCGCCAGCCGCCAGAGGGCTGACACAGATACGCAGTATTTT
13 NA TRBJ2-7 TRBD1 TRBV30 CAWSRTGRYEQYF TGTGCCTGGAGTCGGACAGGGAGGTACGAGCAGTACTTC
13 few TRBJ2-2 NA TRBV6-4 CASSDSELGELFF TGTGCCAGCAGTGACTCTGAGCTCGGGGAGCTGTTTTTT
15 NA TRBJ1-6 NA TRBV6-5 CASREGFNGISPLHF TGTGCCAGCAGGGAGGGGTTTAACGGGATTTCACCCCTCCACTTT
15 NA TRBJ2-7 TRBD1 TRBV27 CASSPQGQVSYEQYF TGTGCCAGCAGTCCTCAAGGACAGGTATCCTACGAGCAGTACTTC
14 NA TRBJ1-1 NA TRBV2 CASKVVRENTEAFF TGTGCCAGCAAAGTTGTCAGGGAGAACACTGAAGCTTTCTTT
13 NA TRBJ2-3 NA TRBV4-2 CASSQDARDTQYF TGTGCCAGCAGCCAAGACGCGAGGGATACGCAGTATTTT
16 few TRBJ1-1 NA TRBV5-4 CASSSLYQTRNTEAFF TGTGCCAGCAGCTCGCTATATCAAACACGGAACACTGAAGCTTTCTTT
14 NA TRBJ2-5 TRBD1 TRBV5-1 CASSDGQGRETQYF TGCGCCAGCAGCGATGGACAGGGGAGGGAGACCCAGTACTTC
15 NA TRBJ1-5 NA TRBV30 CAWSISGGGNQPQHF TGTGCCTGGAGTATCTCCGGAGGAGGAAATCAGCCCCAGCATTTT
13 NA TRBJ1-1 NA TRBV12-3/TRBV12-4 CASSLAATTEAFF TGTGCCAGCAGTTTAGCGGCAACCACTGAAGCTTTCTTT
17 NA TRBJ1-6 TRBD1 TRBV7-9 CASSSSQGSNYNSPLHF TGTGCCAGCAGCAGCTCACAGGGGTCTAACTATAATTCACCCCTCCACTTT